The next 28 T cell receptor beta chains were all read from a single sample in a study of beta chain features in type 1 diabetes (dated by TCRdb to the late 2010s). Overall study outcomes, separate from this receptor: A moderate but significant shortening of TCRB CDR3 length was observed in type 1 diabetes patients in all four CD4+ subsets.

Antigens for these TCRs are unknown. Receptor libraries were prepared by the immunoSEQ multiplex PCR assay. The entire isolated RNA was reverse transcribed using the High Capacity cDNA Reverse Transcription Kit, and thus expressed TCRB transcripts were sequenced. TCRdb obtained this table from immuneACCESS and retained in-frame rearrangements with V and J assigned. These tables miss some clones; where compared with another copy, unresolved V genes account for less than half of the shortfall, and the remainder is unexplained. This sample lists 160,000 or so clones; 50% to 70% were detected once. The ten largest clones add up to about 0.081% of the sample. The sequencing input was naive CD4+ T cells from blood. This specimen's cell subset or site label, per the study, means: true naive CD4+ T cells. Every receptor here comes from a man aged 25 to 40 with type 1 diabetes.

Written as DNA, the CDR3 is TGTGCCTGGGGGACAGGGACTAGCACAGATACGCAGTATTTT. It yields the protein CAWGTGTSTDTQYF. The chain combines TRBV30 with TRBJ2-3; 9 bases align to TRBD1. V lost 5 bases and J lost 0; bases outside the gene matches: 3. CDR1 is GTSNPN and CDR2 is SVGIG in the germline V gene (reference sequence). The CDR3 is made up of 14 amino acids. Complete variable domain (other parts from reference TRBV30 and TRBJ2-3): SQTIHQWPATLVQPVGSPLSLECTVEGTSNPNLYWYRQAAGRGLQLLFYSVGIGQISSEVPQNLSASRPQDRQFILSSKKLLLSDSGFYLCAWGTGTSTDTQYFGPGTRLTVL.

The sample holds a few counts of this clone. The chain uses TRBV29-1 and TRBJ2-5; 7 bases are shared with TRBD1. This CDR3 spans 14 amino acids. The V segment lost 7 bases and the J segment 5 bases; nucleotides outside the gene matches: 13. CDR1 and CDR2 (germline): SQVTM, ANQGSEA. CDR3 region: CSATGTATGETQYF. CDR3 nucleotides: TGCAGCGCAACCGGGACAGCTACTGGGGAGACCCAGTACTTC.

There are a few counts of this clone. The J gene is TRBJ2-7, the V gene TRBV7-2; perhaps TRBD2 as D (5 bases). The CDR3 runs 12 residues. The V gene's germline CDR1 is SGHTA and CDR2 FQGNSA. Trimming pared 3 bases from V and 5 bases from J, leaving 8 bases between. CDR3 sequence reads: CASSFRRDEQYF. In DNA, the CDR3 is TGTGCCAGCAGCTTTAGGCGGGACGAGCAGTACTTC.

In DNA, the CDR3 is TGTGCCAGCAGTTATAAGGGGACAGCTGGTTGGGAGACCCAGTACTTC. Amino acids: CASSYKGTAGWETQYF. The rearrangement links TRBV7-2 to TRBJ2-5; TRBD1 matches at 7 bases. Germline CDR1 SGHTA, CDR2 FQGNSA. V lost 6 bases to trimming and J lost 5 bases; unmatched junction nucleotides: 15. This CDR3 region has 16 residues.

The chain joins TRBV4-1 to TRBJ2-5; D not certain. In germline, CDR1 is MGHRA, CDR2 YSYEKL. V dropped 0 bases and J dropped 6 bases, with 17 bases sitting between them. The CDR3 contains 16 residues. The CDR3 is CASSQEVDGLGKTQYF. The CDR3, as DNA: TGCGCCAGCAGCCAAGAAGTGGACGGCCTTGGCAAGACCCAGTACTTC.

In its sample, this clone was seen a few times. The CDR3 nucleotides are TGTGCCAGCAGTTCGAGTGCCGGGGTCGCCAAAAACATTCAGTACTTC. This encodes CASSSSAGVAKNIQYF. V is TRBV7-8 and J is TRBJ2-4; tentatively, D is TRBD2 (5 bases). With 6 bases removed from V and 1 base from J, the gap between germline ends came to 16 bases. The germline CDR1 and CDR2 sequences are SGHVS and FQNEAQ. This CDR3 has 16 amino acids.

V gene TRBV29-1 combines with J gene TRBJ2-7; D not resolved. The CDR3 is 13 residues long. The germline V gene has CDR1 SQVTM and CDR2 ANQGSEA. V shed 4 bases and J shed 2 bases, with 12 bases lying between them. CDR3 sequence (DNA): TGCAGCGTTGTAGGGCTAAAGGCCTACGAGCAGTACTTC. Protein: CSVVGLKAYEQYF.

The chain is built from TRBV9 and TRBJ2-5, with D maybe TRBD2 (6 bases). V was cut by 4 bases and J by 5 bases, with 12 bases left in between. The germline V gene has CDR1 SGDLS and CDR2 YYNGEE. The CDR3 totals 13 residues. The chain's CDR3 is CASSPGLWETQYF. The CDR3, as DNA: TGTGCCAGCAGCCCGGGACTTTGGGAGACCCAGTACTTC.

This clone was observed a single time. As DNA, the CDR3 is TGTGCCAGCAGCTTCGACAGGGGGAACACTGAAGCTTTCTTT. This codes for CASSFDRGNTEAFF. The chain recombines TRBV7-9 with TRBJ1-1, with 8 positions matching TRBD1. The CDR3 loop spans 14 amino acids. J was trimmed by 1 base and V by 3 bases; bases with no gene match: 1. From germline, CDR1 is SEHNR and CDR2 FQNEAQ (reference sequence).

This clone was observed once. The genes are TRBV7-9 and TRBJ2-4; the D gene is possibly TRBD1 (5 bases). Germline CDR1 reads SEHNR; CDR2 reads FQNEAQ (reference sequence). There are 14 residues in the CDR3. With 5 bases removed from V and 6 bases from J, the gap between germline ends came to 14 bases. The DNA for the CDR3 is TGTGCCAGCAGCCCGACCGGGCAGGGAAACATTCAGTACTTC. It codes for CASSPTGQGNIQYF.

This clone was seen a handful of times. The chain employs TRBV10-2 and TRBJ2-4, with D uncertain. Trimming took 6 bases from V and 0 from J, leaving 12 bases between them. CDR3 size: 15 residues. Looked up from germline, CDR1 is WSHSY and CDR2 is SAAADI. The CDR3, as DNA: TGCGCCAGCAGCGAATCTATCCTAGCCAAAAACATTCAGTACTTC. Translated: CASSESILAKNIQYF.

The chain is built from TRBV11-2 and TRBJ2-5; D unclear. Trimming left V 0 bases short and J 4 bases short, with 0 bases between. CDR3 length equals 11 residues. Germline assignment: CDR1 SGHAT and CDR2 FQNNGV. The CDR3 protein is CASSLEETQYF. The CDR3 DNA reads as TGTGCCAGCAGCTTAGAAGAGACCCAGTACTTC.

For the CDR3, the DNA is TGTGCCAGCAGCCCCATTCGCGGGCTCTCAGATACGCAGTATTTT. Translating gives CASSPIRGLSDTQYF. The chain recombines TRBV2 with TRBJ2-3; maybe TRBD2 (5 bases). This CDR3 is 15 amino acids long. Germline loops: CDR1 SNHLY, CDR2 FYNNEI. V shed 6 bases and J shed 4 bases, with 17 bases lying between them.

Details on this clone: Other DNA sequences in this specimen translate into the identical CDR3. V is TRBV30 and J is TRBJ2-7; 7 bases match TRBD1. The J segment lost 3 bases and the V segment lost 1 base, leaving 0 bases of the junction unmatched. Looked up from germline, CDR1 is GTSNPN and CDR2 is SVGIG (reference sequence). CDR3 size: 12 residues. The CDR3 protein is CAWSGTGYEQYF. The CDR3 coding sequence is TGTGCCTGGAGTGGGACAGGCTACGAGCAGTACTTC. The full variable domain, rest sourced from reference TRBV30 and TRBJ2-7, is SQTIHQWPATLVQPVGSPLSLECTVEGTSNPNLYWYRQAAGRGLQLLFYSVGIGQISSEVPQNLSASRPQDRQFILSSKKLLLSDSGFYLCAWSGTGYEQYFGPGTRLTVT.

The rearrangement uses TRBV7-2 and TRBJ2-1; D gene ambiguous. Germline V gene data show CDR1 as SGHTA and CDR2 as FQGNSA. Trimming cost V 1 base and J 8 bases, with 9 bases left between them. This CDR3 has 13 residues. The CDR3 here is CASSLGQWDEQFF. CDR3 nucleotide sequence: TGTGCCAGCAGCTTAGGCCAATGGGATGAGCAGTTCTTC. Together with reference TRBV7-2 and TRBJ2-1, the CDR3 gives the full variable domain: GAGVSQSPSNKVTEKGKDVELRCDPISGHTALYWYRQSLGQGLEFLIYFQGNSAPDKSGLPSDRFSAERTGGSVSTLTIQRTQQEDSAVYLCASSLGQWDEQFFGPGTRLTVL.

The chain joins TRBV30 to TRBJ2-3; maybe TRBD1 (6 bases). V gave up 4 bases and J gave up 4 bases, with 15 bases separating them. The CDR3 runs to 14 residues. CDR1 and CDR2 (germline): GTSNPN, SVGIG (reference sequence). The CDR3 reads CAWTKGERADTQYF. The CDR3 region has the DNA TGTGCCTGGACAAAGGGGGAGCGCGCAGATACGCAGTATTTT.

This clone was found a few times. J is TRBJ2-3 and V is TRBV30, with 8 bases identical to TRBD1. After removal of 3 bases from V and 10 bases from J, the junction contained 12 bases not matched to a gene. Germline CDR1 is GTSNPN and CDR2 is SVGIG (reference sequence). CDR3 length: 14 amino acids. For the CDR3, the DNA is TGTGCCTGGAGCCGGAACCAACCGGGACAGGCGCAGTATTTT. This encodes CAWSRNQPGQAQYF.

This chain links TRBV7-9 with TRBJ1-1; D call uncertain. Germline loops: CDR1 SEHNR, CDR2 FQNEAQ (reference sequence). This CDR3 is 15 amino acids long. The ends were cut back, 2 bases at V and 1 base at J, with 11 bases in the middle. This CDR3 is CASSLLTVENTEAFF. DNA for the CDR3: TGTGCCAGCAGCTTATTAACAGTGGAGAACACTGAAGCTTTCTTT.

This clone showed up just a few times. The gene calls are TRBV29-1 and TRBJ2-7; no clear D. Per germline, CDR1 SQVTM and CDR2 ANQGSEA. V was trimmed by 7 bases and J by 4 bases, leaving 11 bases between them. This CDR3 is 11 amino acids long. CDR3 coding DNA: TGCAGCGCCCTGACGGGTTACGAGCAGTACTTC. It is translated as CSALTGYEQYF.

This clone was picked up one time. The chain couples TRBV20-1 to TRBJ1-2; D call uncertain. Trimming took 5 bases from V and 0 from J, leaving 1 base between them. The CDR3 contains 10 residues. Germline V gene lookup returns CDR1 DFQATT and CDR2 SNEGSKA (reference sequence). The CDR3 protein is CSAPNYGYTF. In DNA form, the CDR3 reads TGCAGTGCTCCTAACTATGGCTACACCTTC.

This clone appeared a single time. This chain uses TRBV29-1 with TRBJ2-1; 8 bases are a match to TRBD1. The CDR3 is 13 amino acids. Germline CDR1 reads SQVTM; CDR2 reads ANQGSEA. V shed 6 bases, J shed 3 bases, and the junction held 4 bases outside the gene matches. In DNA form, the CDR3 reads TGCAGCGTAGACAGGGGCGGCTACAATGAGCAGTTCTTC. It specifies CSVDRGGYNEQFF.

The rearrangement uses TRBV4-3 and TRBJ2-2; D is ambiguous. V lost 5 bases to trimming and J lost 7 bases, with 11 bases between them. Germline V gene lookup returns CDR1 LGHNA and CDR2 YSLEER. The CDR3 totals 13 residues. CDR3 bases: TGCGCCAGCAGCTTTCAGCGTGGCGGGGAGCTGTTTTTT. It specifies CASSFQRGGELFF.

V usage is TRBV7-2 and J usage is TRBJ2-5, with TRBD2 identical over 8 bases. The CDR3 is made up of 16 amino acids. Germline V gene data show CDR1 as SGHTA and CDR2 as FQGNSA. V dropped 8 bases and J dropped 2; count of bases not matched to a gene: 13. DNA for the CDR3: TGTGCCAGCCCTCCCCCAAGCGGGGGCCTACAAGAGACCCAGTACTTC. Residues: CASPPPSGGLQETQYF.

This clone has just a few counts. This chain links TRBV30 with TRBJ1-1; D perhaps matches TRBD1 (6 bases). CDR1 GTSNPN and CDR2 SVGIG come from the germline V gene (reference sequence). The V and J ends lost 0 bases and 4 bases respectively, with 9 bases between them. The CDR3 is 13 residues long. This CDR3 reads CAWSVRTATEAFF. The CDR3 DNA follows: TGTGCCTGGAGTGTACGGACAGCCACTGAAGCTTTCTTT.

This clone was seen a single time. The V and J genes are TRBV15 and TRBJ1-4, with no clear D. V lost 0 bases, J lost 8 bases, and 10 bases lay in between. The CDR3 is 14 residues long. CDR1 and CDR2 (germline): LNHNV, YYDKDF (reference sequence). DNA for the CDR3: TGTGCCACCAGCAGAGACGAAGGGAAGGAAAAACTGTTTTTT. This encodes CATSRDEGKEKLFF.

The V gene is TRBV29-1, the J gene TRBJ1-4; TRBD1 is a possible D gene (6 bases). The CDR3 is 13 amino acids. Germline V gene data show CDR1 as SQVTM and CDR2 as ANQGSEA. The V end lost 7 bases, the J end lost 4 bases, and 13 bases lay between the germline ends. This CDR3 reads CSGQGSINEKLFF. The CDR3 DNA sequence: TGCAGCGGTCAGGGGAGTATTAATGAAAAACTGTTTTTT.

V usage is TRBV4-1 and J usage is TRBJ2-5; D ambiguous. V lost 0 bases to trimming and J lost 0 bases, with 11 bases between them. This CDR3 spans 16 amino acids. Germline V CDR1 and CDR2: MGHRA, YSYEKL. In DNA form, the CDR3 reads TGCGCCAGCAGCCAAGAGTGGTCCGAGGACCAAGAGACCCAGTACTTC. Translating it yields CASSQEWSEDQETQYF.

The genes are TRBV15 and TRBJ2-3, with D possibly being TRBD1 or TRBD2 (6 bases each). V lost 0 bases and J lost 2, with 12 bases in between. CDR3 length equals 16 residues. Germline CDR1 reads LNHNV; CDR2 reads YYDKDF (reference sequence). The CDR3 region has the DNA TGTGCCACCAGCAGAGATTCGGGGGCCAACACAGATACGCAGTATTTT. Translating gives CATSRDSGANTDTQYF.